Below are 10 T cell receptor beta chains sequenced from a single sample in a study of shared clonotypes between healthy human individuals. Libraries were prepared by immunoSEQ multiplex PCR; TCRdb keeps only in-frame clonotypes and omits some of them. Here the sample spans around 990,000 clones, 70% to 85% being singletons. Material: memory CD4+ T cells from PBMCs. As to subset: CD45RA-negative fraction. These TCRs come from a man aged 18 to 30 in good health. Some clones in this sample may be carry-over from other donors' samples.

This sequence joins TRBV28 and TRBJ2-7, with 8 nucleotides matching TRBD2. CDR1 MDHEN and CDR2 SYDVKM come from the germline V gene. Unmatched junction bases numbered 19, after V lost 5 bases and J lost 4 bases. The CDR3 is 18 amino acids. Here the CDR3 reads CASSPRDSPGLGAYEQYF. The CDR3 nucleotides read TGTGCCAGCAGTCCCAGAGACAGTCCGGGACTAGGTGCGTACGAGCAGTACTTC.

The gene calls are TRBV15 and TRBJ2-7; D is unclear. Trimming left V 4 bases short and J 7 bases short, with 11 bases between. CDR1 is LNHNV and CDR2 is YYDKDF in the germline V gene (reference sequence). CDR3 length equals 12 residues. The CDR3 spells CATSTARSEQYF. CDR3 nucleotide sequence: TGTGCCACCAGCACCGCGCGGTCTGAGCAGTACTTC.

This chain joins TRBV30 and TRBJ1-5; weak D call: TRBD1 (6 bases). CDR1 is GTSNPN and CDR2 is SVGIG in the germline V gene (reference sequence). The CDR3 consists of 14 residues. V was clipped by 0 bases and J by 3 bases, with 9 bases between them. Here the CDR3 DNA reads TGTGCCTGGAGTGTATGGGGGCTCAATCAGCCCCAGCATTTT. Amino acid sequence: CAWSVWGLNQPQHF.

In this sample, this clone turned up a few times. The chain carries TRBV18 and TRBJ2-7; 11 nucleotides match TRBD2. CDR1 and CDR2 (germline): KGHSH, LQKENI. V was clipped by 5 bases and J by 2 bases; unmatched bases: 11. This CDR3 is 17 amino acids long. For the CDR3, the DNA is TGTGCCAGCTCAACAACTAGCGGGAGATCCCCACCCTACGAGCAGTACTTC. Its translation is CASSTTSGRSPPYEQYF.

The rearrangement joins TRBV4-3 to TRBJ1-2; D uncertain. The germline gives CDR1 LGHNA, CDR2 YSLEER. Trimming took off 0 bases at V and 3 bases at J, with 5 bases between the two ends. This CDR3 is built from 13 residues. The CDR3 loop reads CASSQESDYGYTF. DNA for the CDR3: TGCGCCAGCAGCCAAGAGAGCGACTATGGCTACACCTTC.

The genes are TRBV5-1 and TRBJ2-1, with D perhaps matching TRBD2 (6 bases). This CDR3 has 15 amino acids. V dropped 6 bases and J dropped 4 bases, with 17 bases sitting between them. Germline CDR1 is SGHRS and CDR2 is YFSETQ. Here the CDR3 DNA reads TGCGCCAGCACCCCCGAGGGTAGCGGTTACAATGAGCAGTTCTTC. This codes for CASTPEGSGYNEQFF. The variable domain in full, with the rest retrieved from reference TRBV5-1 and TRBJ2-1, is KAGVTQTPRYLIKTRGQQVTLSCSPISGHRSVSWYQQTPGQGLQFLFEYFSETQRNKGNFPGRFSGRQFSNSRSEMNVSTLELGDSALYLCASTPEGSGYNEQFFGPGTRLTVL.

The chain couples TRBV27 to TRBJ2-5, with a tentative D call TRBD1 (5 bases). The length of the CDR3 is 15 residues. In germline, CDR1 is MNHEY, CDR2 SMNVEV (reference sequence). Trimming stripped 3 bases from V and 9 bases from J, with 20 bases between. CDR3 in amino acids: CASSLASTGHRAQYF. CDR3 sequence (DNA): TGTGCCAGCAGTTTGGCATCAACAGGCCACCGGGCCCAGTACTTC.

The chain is built from TRBV7-9 and TRBJ2-7, with 9 nucleotides matching TRBD1. The CDR3 totals 18 residues. V was clipped by 1 base and J by 1 base; unmatched bases: 11. Per germline, CDR1 SEHNR and CDR2 FQNEAQ (reference sequence). The CDR3 is CASSLVIIGDRVSYEQYF. The DNA for the CDR3 is TGTGCCAGCAGCTTAGTCATAATTGGGGACAGGGTTTCCTACGAGCAGTACTTC.

V gene TRBV5-1 combines with J gene TRBJ2-7; D may be TRBD1 (6 bases). Germline assignment: CDR1 SGHRS and CDR2 YFSETQ. V lost 2 bases and J 5 bases, leaving 14 bases between the germline ends. This CDR3 contains 14 residues. CDR3 nucleotide sequence: TGCGCCAGCAGCTTACAGGCAGGGGCCCACGAGCAGTACTTC. Its translation: CASSLQAGAHEQYF.

This clone has a handful of counts. J is TRBJ1-3 and V is TRBV28; D is possibly TRBD1 (6 bases). This CDR3 is built from 15 residues. Trimming shortened V by 5 bases and J by 0 bases, and 11 bases separated the two germline ends. Germline CDR1 and CDR2: MDHEN and SYDVKM. The CDR3 DNA follows: TGTGCCAGCAGTCCAGGGGACGACTCTGGAAACACCATATATTTT. Translation: CASSPGDDSGNTIYF.